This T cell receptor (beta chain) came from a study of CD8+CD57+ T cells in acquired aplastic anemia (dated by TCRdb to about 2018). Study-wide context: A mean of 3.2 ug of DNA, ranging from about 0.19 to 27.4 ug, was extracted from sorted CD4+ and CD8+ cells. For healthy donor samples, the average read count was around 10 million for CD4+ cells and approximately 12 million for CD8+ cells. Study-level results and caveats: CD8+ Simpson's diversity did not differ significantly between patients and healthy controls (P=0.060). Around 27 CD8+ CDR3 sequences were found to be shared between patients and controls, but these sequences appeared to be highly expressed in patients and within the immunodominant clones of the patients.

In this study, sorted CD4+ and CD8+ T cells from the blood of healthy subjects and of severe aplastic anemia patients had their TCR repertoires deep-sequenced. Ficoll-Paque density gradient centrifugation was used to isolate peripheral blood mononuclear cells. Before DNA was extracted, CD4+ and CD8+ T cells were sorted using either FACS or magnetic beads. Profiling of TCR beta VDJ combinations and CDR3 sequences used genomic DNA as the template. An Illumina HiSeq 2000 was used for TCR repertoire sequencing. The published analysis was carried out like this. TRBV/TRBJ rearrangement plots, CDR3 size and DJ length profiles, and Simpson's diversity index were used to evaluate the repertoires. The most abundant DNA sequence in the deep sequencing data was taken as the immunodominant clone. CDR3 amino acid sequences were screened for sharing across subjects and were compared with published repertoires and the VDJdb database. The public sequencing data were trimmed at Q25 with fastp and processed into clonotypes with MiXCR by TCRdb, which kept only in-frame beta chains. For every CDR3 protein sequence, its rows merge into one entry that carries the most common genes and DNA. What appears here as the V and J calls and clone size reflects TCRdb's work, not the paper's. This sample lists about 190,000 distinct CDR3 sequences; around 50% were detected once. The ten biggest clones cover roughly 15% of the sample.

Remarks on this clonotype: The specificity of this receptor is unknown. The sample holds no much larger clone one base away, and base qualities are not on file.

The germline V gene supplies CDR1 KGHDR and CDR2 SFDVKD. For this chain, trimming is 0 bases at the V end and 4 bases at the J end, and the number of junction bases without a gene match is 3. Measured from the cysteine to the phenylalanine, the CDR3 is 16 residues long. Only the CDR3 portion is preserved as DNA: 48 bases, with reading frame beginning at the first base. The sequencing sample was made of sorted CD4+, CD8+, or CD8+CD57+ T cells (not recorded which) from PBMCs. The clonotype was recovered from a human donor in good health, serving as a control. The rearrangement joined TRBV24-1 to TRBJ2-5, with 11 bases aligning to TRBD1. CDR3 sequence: CATSDLTDRGRETQYF. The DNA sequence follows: TGTGCCACCAGTGATTTGACGGACAGGGGGCGAGAGACCCAGTACTTC.